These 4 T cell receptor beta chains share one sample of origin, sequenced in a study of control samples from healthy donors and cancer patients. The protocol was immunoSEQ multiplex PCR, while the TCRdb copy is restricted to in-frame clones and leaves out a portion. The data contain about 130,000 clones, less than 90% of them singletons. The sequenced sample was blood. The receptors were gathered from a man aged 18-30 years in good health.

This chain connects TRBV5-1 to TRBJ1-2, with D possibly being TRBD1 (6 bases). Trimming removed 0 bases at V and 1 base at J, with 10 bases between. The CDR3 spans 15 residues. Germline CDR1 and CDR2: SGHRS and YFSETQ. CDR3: CASSLVPGDNYGYTF. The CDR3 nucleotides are TGCGCCAGCAGCTTGGTCCCAGGGGATAACTATGGCTACACCTTC. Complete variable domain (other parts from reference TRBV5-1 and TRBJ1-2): KAGVTQTPRYLIKTRGQQVTLSCSPISGHRSVSWYQQTPGQGLQFLFEYFSETQRNKGNFPGRFSGRQFSNSRSEMNVSTLELGDSALYLCASSLVPGDNYGYTFGSGTRLTVV.

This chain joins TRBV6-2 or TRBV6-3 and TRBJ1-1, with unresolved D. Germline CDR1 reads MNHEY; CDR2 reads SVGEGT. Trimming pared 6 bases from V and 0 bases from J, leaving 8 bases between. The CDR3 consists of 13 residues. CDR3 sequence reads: CASSPHLNTEAFF. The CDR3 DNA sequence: TGTGCCAGCAGCCCTCACTTGAACACTGAAGCTTTCTTT.

CDR3 protein: CASSSGQYGQPQHF. CDR3 bases: TGTGCCAGCAGCTCCGGACAGTATGGGCAGCCCCAGCATTTT. V is TRBV7-2 and J is TRBJ1-5, with a tentative D call TRBD1 (6 bases). Looked up from germline, CDR1 is SGHTA and CDR2 is FQGNSA. Trimming took off 4 bases at V and 7 bases at J, with 14 bases between the two ends. The CDR3 consists of 14 residues.

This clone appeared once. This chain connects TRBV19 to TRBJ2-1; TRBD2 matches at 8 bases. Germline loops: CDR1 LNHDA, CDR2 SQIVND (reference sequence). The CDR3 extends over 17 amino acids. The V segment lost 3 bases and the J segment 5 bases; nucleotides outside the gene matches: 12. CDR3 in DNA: TGTGCCAGTAGTATCCGGGTCCGAGCGGGACTAGACAATGAGCAGTTCTTC. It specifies CASSIRVRAGLDNEQFF.